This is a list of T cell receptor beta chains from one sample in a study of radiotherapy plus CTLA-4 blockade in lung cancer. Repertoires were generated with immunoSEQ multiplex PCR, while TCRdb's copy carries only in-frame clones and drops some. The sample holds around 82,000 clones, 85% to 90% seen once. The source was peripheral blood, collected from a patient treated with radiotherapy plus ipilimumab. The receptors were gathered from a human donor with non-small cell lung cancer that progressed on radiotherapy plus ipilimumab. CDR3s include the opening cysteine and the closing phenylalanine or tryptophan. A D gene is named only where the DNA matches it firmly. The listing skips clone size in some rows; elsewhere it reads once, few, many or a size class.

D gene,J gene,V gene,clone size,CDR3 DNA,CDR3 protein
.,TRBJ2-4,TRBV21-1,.,TGTGCCAGCAGCGCCGGGAGTAGGGATTCCGGGCTGGAAAACATTCAGTACTTC,CASSAGSRDSGLENIQYF
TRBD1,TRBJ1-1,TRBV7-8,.,TGTGCCAGCAGCCGCGGACAGGGCAACACTGAAGCTTTCTTT,CASSRGQGNTEAFF
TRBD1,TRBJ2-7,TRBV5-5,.,TGTGCCAGCAGCTTGGCGGGGACAGGGGCGTTATACGAGCAGTACTTC,CASSLAGTGALYEQYF
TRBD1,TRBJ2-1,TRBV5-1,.,TGCGCCAGCAGCCCCCAGGGGGATAATGAGCAGTTCTTC,CASSPQGDNEQFF
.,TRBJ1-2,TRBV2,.,TGTGCCAGCAGTGAATTTGACTCCTCTTTGGGAGGCTACACCTTC,CASSEFDSSLGGYTF
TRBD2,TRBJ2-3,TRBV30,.,TGTGCCTGGAGAGCGGGGGGCACAGATACGCAGTATTTT,CAWRAGGTDTQYF
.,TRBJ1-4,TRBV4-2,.,TGTGCCAGCAGCCAAGAGGGGGGGTTCCTGTTTTTT,CASSQEGGFLFF
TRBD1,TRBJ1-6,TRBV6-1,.,TGTGCCAGCAGTGAAGGCTTAGGGTGGGGGACAGGGGCTTCACCCCTCCACTTT,CASSEGLGWGTGASPLHF
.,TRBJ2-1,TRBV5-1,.,TGCGCCAGCAGCGACAGCTACAATGAGCAGTTCTTC,CASSDSYNEQFF
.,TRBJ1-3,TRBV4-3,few,TGCGCCAGCAGCCAAGTCGGTGGGGGAAACACCATATATTTT,CASSQVGGGNTIYF
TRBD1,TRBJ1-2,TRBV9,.,TGTGCCAGCAGCGTCGGACAGGGTGACTATGGCTACACCTTC,CASSVGQGDYGYTF
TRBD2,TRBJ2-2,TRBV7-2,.,TGTGCCAGCACCCTCGGGGGGTCCTTTTTAACCGGGGAGCTGTTTTTT,CASTLGGSFLTGELFF
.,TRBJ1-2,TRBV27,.,TGTGCCAGCAAAGGGAATCCGGGGGGGGGCTATGGCTACACCTTC,CASKGNPGGGYGYTF
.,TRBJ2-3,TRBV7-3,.,TGTGCCAGCAGCTTAGGTCGGATCACAGATACGCAGTATTTT,CASSLGRITDTQYF
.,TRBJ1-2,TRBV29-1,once,TGCAGCGTTGGAGGGACTTATGGCTACACCTTC,CSVGGTYGYTF
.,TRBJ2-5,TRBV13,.,TGTGCCAGCAGCAGGGGTCGAGAGACCCAGTACTTC,CASSRGRETQYF
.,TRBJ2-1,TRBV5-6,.,TGTGCCAGCAGCTCCGCAGGTTTTTCGAATGAGCAGTTCTTC,CASSSAGFSNEQFF
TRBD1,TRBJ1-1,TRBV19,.,TGTGCCAGTAGTATCGACAGGGGTGTGAACACTGAAGCTTTCTTT,CASSIDRGVNTEAFF
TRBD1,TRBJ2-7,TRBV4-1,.,TGCGCCAGCAGCCTCACGGACAGGGGTTACGAGCAGTACTTC,CASSLTDRGYEQYF
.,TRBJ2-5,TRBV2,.,TGTGCCAGCAACGCAGGGGCGGGAGAGACCCAGTACTTC,CASNAGAGETQYF
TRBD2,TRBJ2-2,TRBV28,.,TGTGCCAGCACACTAGCGGGGGGGCACGGGGAGCTGTTTTTT,CASTLAGGHGELFF
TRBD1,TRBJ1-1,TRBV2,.,TGTGCCAGCAGGAGACAGGGGAACACTGAAGCTTTCTTT,CASRRQGNTEAFF
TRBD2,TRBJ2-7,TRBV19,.,TGTGCCAGTAGTTCTAGCGGGGGGGCGTACGAGCAGTACTTC,CASSSSGGAYEQYF
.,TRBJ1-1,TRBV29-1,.,TGCAGCGTTGGGGTTTCGTCAGCGCCAAACGGTGAAGCTTTCTTT,CSVGVSSAPNGEAFF
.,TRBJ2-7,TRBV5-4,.,TGTGCCAGCAGCTTGGTAGGGGAAACCTACGAGCAGTACTTC,CASSLVGETYEQYF
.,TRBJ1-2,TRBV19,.,TGTGCCAGTAGTACAGGGGCGGATGGCTACACCTTC,CASSTGADGYTF
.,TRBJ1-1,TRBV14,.,TGTGCCAGCATGGCCGAGGGCACTGAAGCTTTCTTT,CASMAEGTEAFF
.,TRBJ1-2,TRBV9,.,TGTGCCAGCAGCCCCCAGGTCTCCCATTATGGCTACACCTTC,CASSPQVSHYGYTF
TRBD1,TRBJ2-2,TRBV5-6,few,TGTGCCAGCAGCCCCGGACAGGATTCGAGGCCCGGGGAGCTGTTTTTT,CASSPGQDSRPGELFF
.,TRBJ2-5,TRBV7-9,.,TGTGCCAGCAGTTCACACGGCTCGCCGCGGACCCAGTACTTC,CASSSHGSPRTQYF
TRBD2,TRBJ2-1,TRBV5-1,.,TGCGCCAGCAGCAGGACTAGCGGGAGCCATGAGCAGTTCTTC,CASSRTSGSHEQFF
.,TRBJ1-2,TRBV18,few,TGTGCCAGCTCACCTCCGGAGAGGGTGGGCGGCTACACCTTC,CASSPPERVGGYTF
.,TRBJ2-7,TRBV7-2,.,TGTGCCAGCAGCTTGACTAGAGGTTACGAGCAGTACTTC,CASSLTRGYEQYF
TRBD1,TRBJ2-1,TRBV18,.,TGTGCCAGCTCACAAGACAGGGGGCCCTACAATGAGCAGTTCTTC,CASSQDRGPYNEQFF
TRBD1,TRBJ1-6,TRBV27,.,TGTGCCAGCAGGGGGGGGGACAGGACCTTTAATTCACCCCCCCACTTT,CASRGGDRTFNSPPHF
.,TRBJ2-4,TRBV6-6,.,TGTGCCAGCAGTGACGAAGGGAGTTCCAAAAACATTCAGTACTTC,CASSDEGSSKNIQYF
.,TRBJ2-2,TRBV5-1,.,TGCGCCAGCAGCGGGGGTGTGAACACCGGGGAGCTGTTTTTT,CASSGGVNTGELFF
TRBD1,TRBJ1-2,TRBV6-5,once,TGTGCCAGCAGGGCGCCGGGACAGGGGGTACGAGGCTACACCTTC,CASRAPGQGVRGYTF
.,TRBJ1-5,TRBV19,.,TGTGCCAGTAGTATCGGAAGGGGGGGCGGCATGGGGAGCAATCAGCCCCAGCATTTT,CASSIGRGGGMGSNQPQHF
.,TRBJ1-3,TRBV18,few,TGTGCCAGCTCACCCGGGCCGCGAGCTGGAAACACCATATATTTT,CASSPGPRAGNTIYF
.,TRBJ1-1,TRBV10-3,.,TGTGCCATCAGTACCAACAGGAACACTGAAGCTTTCTTT,CAISTNRNTEAFF
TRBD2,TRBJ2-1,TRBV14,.,TGTGCCAGCAGCCGGGCGGGGGGGCGGACTGAGCAGTTCTTC,CASSRAGGRTEQFF
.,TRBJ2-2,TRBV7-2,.,TGTGCCAGCAGCTCTTCACCGGGTCCGCTGGTTACCGGGGAGCTGTTTTTT,CASSSSPGPLVTGELFF
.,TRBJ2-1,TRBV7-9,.,TGTGCCAGCAGCTTGCTTACGGGATCCTACAATGAGCAGTTCTTC,CASSLLTGSYNEQFF
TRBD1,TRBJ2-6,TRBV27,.,TGTGCCAGCAGTTCCTTAACCGGACAGGGATCCTCTGGGGCCAACGTCCTGACTTTC,CASSSLTGQGSSGANVLTF
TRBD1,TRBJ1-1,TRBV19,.,TGTGCCAGTAGTATAGGACAGGGGAACACTGAAGCTTTCTTT,CASSIGQGNTEAFF
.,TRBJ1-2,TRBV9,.,TGTGCCAGCAGCCCCTCGACAGGCAAGGAGTATGGCTACACCTTC,CASSPSTGKEYGYTF
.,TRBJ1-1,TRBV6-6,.,TGTGCCAGCAGTTACTCAGGGACTGCTTTCTTT,CASSYSGTAFF
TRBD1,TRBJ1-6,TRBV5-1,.,TGCGCCAGCAGTCGGACAGGGGGCCTCACGGTTAATTCACCCCTCCACTTT,CASSRTGGLTVNSPLHF
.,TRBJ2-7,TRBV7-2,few,TGTGCCAGCAGCTTCGAAACCGAATCTAGGCAGTACTTC,CASSFETESRQYF
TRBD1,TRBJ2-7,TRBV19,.,TGTGCCAGTAGTATAGATCTGACAGGGGGCGTTGCGAACCACTACGAGCAGTACTTC,CASSIDLTGGVANHYEQYF
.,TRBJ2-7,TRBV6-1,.,TGTGCCAGCAGTGGCGGCGGCACAGCGGGCCGCGAGCAGTACTTC,CASSGGGTAGREQYF
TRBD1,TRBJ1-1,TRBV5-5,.,TGTGCCAGCAGCACAGACAGGGTGACGAACACTGAAGCTTTCTTT,CASSTDRVTNTEAFF
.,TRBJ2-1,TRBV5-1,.,TGCGCCAGCAGCCCTCCGGGCGAGGGGGAGCAGTTCTTC,CASSPPGEGEQFF
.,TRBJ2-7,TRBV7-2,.,TGTGCCAGCAGCTTAGTAGGGGTGACCTACGAGCAGTACTTC,CASSLVGVTYEQYF